Included here is one T cell receptor beta chain sequence, with context. The data derive from a study of blood T cell repertoires in COVID-19. Study in general: Samples came from the United States, Italy and Spain, spanning acute and convalescent COVID-19. From T cells, B-cell-depleted T cells, or PBMCs came the material, which was cDNA or gDNA.

Original analysis: Nucleated cell counts were estimated from reference gene primer amplification. Repertoires were generated with immunoSEQ multiplex PCR, while TCRdb's copy carries only in-frame clones and drops some. Clone size and V and J calls were adopted from that table, with D and trimming inferred from the DNA. The data hold under 200,000 clones, with approximately 85% observed a single time. V gave up 3 bases and J gave up 7 bases, with 18 bases separating them. The CDR3 covers 15 residues. The germline V gene encodes CDR1 SGHTA and CDR2 FQGNSA. The sequence was obtained from a woman of 80 years or more with acute or convalescent COVID-19. The chain has TRBV7-2 and TRBJ1-2; tentative D call: TRBD1 (6 bases). Sequences were obtained from peripheral blood. The CDR3 spells CASSFWGQGRSGYTF. The CDR3 DNA reads TGTGCCAGCAGCTTCTGGGGGCAGGGGAGATCTGGCTACACCTTC.